This TCR beta chain was recorded in a study of T-cell memory formation after mild COVID-19. Study-level points and caveats: Contracting clones localized mainly to CM and EM when CD4+ and mainly to EMRA when CD8+. Second-wave clones reaching peak frequency on day 37 lacked confirmed SARS-CoV-2 specificity.

One entry per CDR3 protein, called by TCRdb with MiXCR from the 5' RACE reads. The table shows roughly 35,000 distinct CDR3 sequences, with under 25% occurring only once. V dropped 1 base and J dropped 2; count of bases not matched to a gene: 5. The CDR3 contains 15 residues. Germline CDR1 and CDR2: SNHLY and FYNNEI. Details on this clonotype: Its specificity is unknown.

The TCR comes from an adult who had mild COVID-19 (a few samples of this study predate the infection). Cell type and time point are not known. Sequencing input: PBMCs or a T cell subset sorted from them (not recorded which). This rearrangement joins TRBV2 to TRBJ2-7, with 7 bases that match TRBD1. The CDR3 nucleotides are TGTGCCAGCAGTGAAGAGGAGACAGGGCCCTACGAGCAGTACTTC. Translation: CASSEEETGPYEQYF.